This record looks at one TCR beta chain sequence and its context. Germline CDR1 reads SGHRS; CDR2 reads YFSETQ. V was clipped by 3 bases and J by 6 bases, with 12 bases between them. The CDR3 contains 13 residues. This record comes from a study of blood T cell repertoires in COVID-19. Study-wide context: Specimens from acute and convalescent COVID-19 originated in the United States, Italy and Spain.

This table comes from immunoSEQ multiplex PCR, and its TCRdb copy is limited to in-frame clones, with some not included. The table shows about 480,000 clones, with roughly nine tenths occurring only once. This receptor was identified in a woman aged 50 to 60 with COVID-19, enrolled during active disease. The sample taken for sequencing was peripheral blood. The chain uses TRBV5-1 and TRBJ1-2; weak D call: TRBD1 (6 bases). CDR3 sequence: CASSSDGQNGYTF. CDR3 nucleotide sequence: TGCGCCAGCAGCTCGGACGGACAGAATGGCTACACCTTC.